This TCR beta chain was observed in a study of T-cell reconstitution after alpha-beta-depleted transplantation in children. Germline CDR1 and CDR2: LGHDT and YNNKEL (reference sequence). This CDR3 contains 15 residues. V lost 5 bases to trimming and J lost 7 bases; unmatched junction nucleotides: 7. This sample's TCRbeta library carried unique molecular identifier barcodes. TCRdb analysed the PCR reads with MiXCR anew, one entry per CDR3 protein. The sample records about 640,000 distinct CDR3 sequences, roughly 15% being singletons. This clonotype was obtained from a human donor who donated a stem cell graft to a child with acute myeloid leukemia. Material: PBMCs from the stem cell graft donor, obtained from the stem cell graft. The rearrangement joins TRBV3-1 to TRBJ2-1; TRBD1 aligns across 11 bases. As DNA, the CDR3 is TGTGCCAGCAGCTTCCCGGACAGGGGGCTAAATGAGCAGTTCTTC. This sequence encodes CASSFPDRGLNEQFF.